A single sample gave rise to the 26 T cell receptor beta chains below, sequenced in a study of cytomegalovirus exposure and HLA in healthy donors. The PCR was carried out with 60 Vbeta primers and 13 Jbeta primers. Measured with immunoSEQ multiplex PCR; TCRdb has only the in-frame clones, and not every one. Its table records 85,000 to 90,000 clones. The sequenced material came from PBMCs. These receptors were obtained from a middle-aged man in good health and CMV-seropositive.

This chain joins TRBV6-5 and TRBJ1-1, with 9 bases fitting TRBD1. The V segment lost 2 bases and the J segment 8 bases; nucleotides outside the gene matches: 6. The germline V gene has CDR1 MNHEY and CDR2 SVGAGI. This CDR3 has 14 residues. The chain's CDR3 is CASSYAGTGTEAFF. DNA for the CDR3: TGTGCCAGCAGTTACGCCGGGACAGGGACCGAAGCTTTCTTT.

The rearrangement joins TRBV7-2 to TRBJ2-7, with a tentative D call TRBD1 (6 bases). Trimming cost V 2 bases and J 1 base, with 15 bases left between them. There are 16 residues in the CDR3. From germline, CDR1 is SGHTA and CDR2 FQGNSA. In DNA form, the CDR3 reads TGTGCCAGCAGCTTATCCTCGACAGGTGCGTCCTACGAGCAGTACTTC. It specifies CASSLSSTGASYEQYF.

The V call is TRBV5-5, the J call TRBJ2-3; TRBD2 agrees at 7 bases. This CDR3 spans 17 amino acids. The germline CDR1 and CDR2 sequences are SGHKS and YYEKEE (reference sequence). With 0 bases clipped from V and 9 bases from J, the junction kept 16 bases outside the gene matches. CDR3 region: CASSLEASGGAWGTQYF. The DNA for the CDR3 is TGTGCCAGCAGCTTGGAGGCTAGCGGAGGAGCATGGGGGACGCAGTATTTT.

The V gene is TRBV9, the J gene TRBJ1-1, with 7 bases matching TRBD1. Unmatched junction bases numbered 2, after V lost 3 bases and J lost 0 bases. This CDR3 comprises 14 residues. Germline V gene data show CDR1 as SGDLS and CDR2 as YYNGEE. DNA of the CDR3: TGTGCCAGCAGCGGCGGACAGGTGAACACTGAAGCTTTCTTT. Translated, it gives CASSGGQVNTEAFF.

The rearrangement joins TRBV7-2 to TRBJ2-7; 9 bases map to TRBD2. The length of the CDR3 is 16 residues. Losses at the gene ends were 1 base for V and 0 bases for J; bases not matched to a gene: 4. Germline loops: CDR1 SGHTA, CDR2 FQGNSA. CDR3 nucleotide sequence: TGTGCCAGCAGCTTAGTAGCGGGAGATTCCTCCTACGAGCAGTACTTC. Its protein product is CASSLVAGDSSYEQYF.

The chain is built from TRBV12-5 and TRBJ2-1; TRBD1 matches 10 bases. The V and J ends lost 1 base and 2 bases, in that order; junction bases with no gene match: 5. Germline assignment: CDR1 LGHNT and CDR2 FRNRAP. The CDR3 loop spans 17 amino acids. CDR3 residues: CASGLASGTGAYNEQFF. As DNA, the CDR3 is TGTGCTAGTGGTTTGGCCTCCGGGACAGGGGCCTACAATGAGCAGTTCTTC.

The gene calls are TRBV19 and TRBJ1-2; D not resolved. Germline CDR1 is LNHDA and CDR2 is SQIVND (reference sequence). V was clipped by 7 bases and J by 0 bases, with 18 bases between them. This CDR3 is 16 amino acids long. In nucleotides, the CDR3 is TGTGCCAGTACCAACGGCGGGCCCTACTCTAACTATGGCTACACCTTC. Amino acids: CASTNGGPYSNYGYTF.

The rearrangement joins TRBV30 to TRBJ1-5; 9 bases fit TRBD1. CDR3 length: 13 residues. Looked up from germline, CDR1 is GTSNPN and CDR2 is SVGIG (reference sequence). V dropped 5 bases and J dropped 10; count of bases not matched to a gene: 9. The CDR3 is CAWGQGTLSPQHF. In DNA, the CDR3 is TGTGCCTGGGGACAGGGGACTCTGTCCCCCCAGCATTTT.

This chain uses TRBV13 with TRBJ1-2; 8 bases agree with TRBD1. The CDR3 consists of 17 residues. Germline V CDR1 and CDR2: PRHDT, FYEKMQ (reference sequence). J gave up 4 bases and V 5 bases, and 15 bases lay outside the gene matches. The CDR3 nucleotides read TGTGCCAGCAGCCCAAATCCCGGGACAGGACTCGCCTATGGCTACACCTTC. It yields the protein CASSPNPGTGLAYGYTF. The entire variable domain, with the rest obtained from reference TRBV13 and TRBJ1-2, is as follows: AAGVIQSPRHLIKEKRETATLKCYPIPRHDTVYWYQQGPGQDPQFLISFYEKMQSDKGSIPDRFSAQQFSDYHSELNMSSLELGDSALYFCASSPNPGTGLAYGYTFGSGTRLTVV.

V and J are TRBV28 and TRBJ2-7; D perhaps matches TRBD1 (5 bases). The CDR3 sequence is 13 residues long. Germline V gives CDR1 MDHEN, CDR2 SYDVKM. V was shortened by 3 bases and J by 1 base, with 7 bases between the two germline ends. The chain's CDR3 is CASSLAGSYEQYV. In DNA, the CDR3 is TGTGCCAGCAGTTTGGCAGGGTCCTACGAGCAGTACGTC.

The rearrangement links TRBV6-1 to TRBJ2-7; TRBD1 matches 9 bases. Trimming took 6 bases from V and 5 from J; bases not matched to a gene: 8. Germline-derived CDR1 and CDR2 are MNHNS and SASEGT. The CDR3 extends over 14 amino acids. CDR3 nucleotides: TGTGCCAGCAGAGTCGGGACAGGGTTAGACGAGCAGTACGTC. It codes for CASRVGTGLDEQYV.

This chain connects TRBV30 to TRBJ1-1, with no clear D. Trimming cost V 0 bases and J 13 bases, with 21 bases left between them. CDR1 and CDR2 (germline): GTSNPN, SVGIG (reference sequence). The CDR3 runs 14 residues. CDR3 in DNA: TGTGCCTGGAGTGTACGAGGCGGTCTCACTAGGGATTTCTTT. It yields the protein CAWSVRGGLTRDFF.

The rearrangement links TRBV7-2 to TRBJ2-1; 14 nucleotides agree with TRBD2. The CDR3 sequence is 15 residues long. Trimming took 7 bases from V and 9 from J; bases not matched to a gene: 8. Germline V gene lookup returns CDR1 SGHTA and CDR2 FQGNSA. In DNA, the CDR3 is TGTGCCAGCAACCTCGGACTAGCGGGAGGAGTTGAGCAGTTCTTC. It specifies CASNLGLAGGVEQFF.

CDR3 coding DNA: TGTGCCACCAGCGGAGGGACAGTGAACACTGAAGCTTTCTTT. Residues: CATSGGTVNTEAFF. The chain has TRBV15 and TRBJ1-1; 7 bases are a match to TRBD1. In germline, CDR1 is LNHNV, CDR2 YYDKDF (reference sequence). The CDR3 has 14 amino acids. The ends lost 5 bases at V and 0 bases at J; junction bases unmatched: 3.

J is TRBJ2-1 and V is TRBV30; tentatively, D is TRBD1 (6 bases). This CDR3 contains 13 residues. CDR1 and CDR2 from the germline V gene are GTSNPN and SVGIG (reference sequence). V lost 2 bases to trimming and J lost 6 bases, with 11 bases between them. The CDR3 spells CAWSTGFGNEQFF. CDR3 nucleotide sequence: TGTGCCTGGAGTACAGGGTTTGGCAATGAGCAGTTCTTC.

The V and J genes are TRBV4-1 and TRBJ2-3, with 14 bases lining up with TRBD2. This CDR3 spans 19 amino acids. Looked up from germline, CDR1 is MGHRA and CDR2 is YSYEKL. The trim removed 2 bases at V and 6 bases at J, leaving 13 bases unmatched. The DNA for the CDR3 is TGCGCCAGCAGCCAATTCCACCCGGGACTAGCGGGAGCCAAGGATACGCAGTATTTT. Translating it yields CASSQFHPGLAGAKDTQYF.

The rearrangement links TRBV7-2 to TRBJ2-1, with TRBD2 matching 12 bases. CDR1 and CDR2 from the germline V gene are SGHTA and FQGNSA. The V gene end was trimmed by 2 bases and the J gene end by 7 bases; junction bases not matched to a gene: 12. This CDR3 comprises 18 residues. CDR3 nucleotide sequence: TGTGCCAGCAGCTTATTCGTTGGGGGACTAGCGGGTATGAATGAGCAGTTCTTC. This translates into CASSLFVGGLAGMNEQFF.

The chain joins TRBV18 to TRBJ1-2; D not certain. The CDR3 extends over 14 amino acids. Germline V gene lookup returns CDR1 KGHSH and CDR2 LQKENI. Trimming cost V 2 bases and J 7 bases, with 14 bases left between them. The CDR3 nucleotides are TGTGCCAGCTCACCAGAGGCACACTTGTCTGGCTACACCTTC. Its protein is CASSPEAHLSGYTF. Using reference TRBV18 and TRBJ1-2 for the parts outside the CDR3, the full variable domain is NAGVMQNPRHLVRRRGQEARLRCSPMKGHSHVYWYRQLPEEGLKFMVYLQKENIIDESGMPKERFSAEFPKEGPSILRIQQVVRGDSAAYFCASSPEAHLSGYTFGSGTRLTVV.

This rearrangement joins TRBV10-3 to TRBJ2-4, with D maybe TRBD1 (5 bases). V was clipped by 2 bases and J by 6 bases, with 8 bases between them. There are 13 residues in the CDR3. CDR1 and CDR2 from the germline V gene are ENHRY and SYGVKD. This CDR3 reads CAISEGAINIQYF. The CDR3 coding sequence is TGTGCCATCAGTGAGGGGGCAATAAACATTCAGTACTTC.

This CDR3 is CASSSGQGNEQFF. The CDR3 coding sequence is TGTGCCAGCAGTTCGGGACAGGGTAATGAGCAGTTCTTC. V usage is TRBV27 and J usage is TRBJ2-1, with 9 bases identical to TRBD1. The CDR3 runs to 13 residues. V lost 4 bases to trimming and J lost 7 bases; unmatched junction nucleotides: 2. Per germline, CDR1 MNHEY and CDR2 SMNVEV (reference sequence).

The V gene is TRBV5-4, the J gene TRBJ2-7, with a possible D match to TRBD1 (5 bases). Trimming pared 3 bases from V and 3 bases from J, leaving 10 bases between. Germline values: CDR1 SGHNT, CDR2 YYREEE (reference sequence). This CDR3 contains 13 residues. The CDR3 nucleotides read TGTGCCAGCAGCTCGACAGCTAACTACGAGCAGTACGTC. Amino acids: CASSSTANYEQYV.

About this clone itself: An end of the junction does not agree with germline; a read error may underlie this. The chain is built from TRBV7-7 and TRBJ2-1; 10 bases match TRBD2. Germline V CDR1 and CDR2: SSHAT, FNYEAQ (reference sequence). This CDR3 contains 14 residues. In DNA, the CDR3 is TGTGCTAGCAGCTTAACTAGCGGGAACAATGAGCAGTTCTTC. Translating it yields CASSLTSGNNEQFF. The entire variable domain, with the rest obtained from reference TRBV7-7 and TRBJ2-1, is as follows: GAGVSQSPRYKVTKRGQDVTLRCDPISSHATLYWYQQALGQGPEFLTYFNYEAQPDKSGLPSDRFSAERPEGSISTLTIQRTEQRDSAMYRCASSLTSGNNEQFFGPGTRLTVL.

The rearrangement uses TRBV20-1 and TRBJ2-1; TRBD2 matches at 7 bases. Germline-derived CDR1 and CDR2 are DFQATT and SNEGSKA (reference sequence). The CDR3 extends over 11 amino acids. V lost 5 bases, J lost 9 bases, and 4 bases stayed unmatched. CDR3 amino acids: CSARLAGEQFF. The CDR3 DNA follows: TGCAGTGCTCGACTAGCAGGTGAGCAGTTCTTC.

The rearrangement links TRBV6-5 to TRBJ2-5, with a possible D match to TRBD2 (6 bases). The CDR3 is 14 residues long. Germline V gene sequence: CDR1 MNHEY, CDR2 SVGAGI. Trimming shortened V by 0 bases and J by 7 bases, and 12 bases separated the two germline ends. CDR3 coding DNA: TGTGCCAGCAGTTACTCAGCGGTCGGGGGGACCCAGTACTTC. Amino acid sequence: CASSYSAVGGTQYF.

The rearrangement links TRBV19 to TRBJ1-5; a possible D gene is TRBD1 (5 bases). Germline-derived CDR1 and CDR2 are LNHDA and SQIVND (reference sequence). The CDR3 length is 15 residues. V lost 5 bases to trimming and J lost 7 bases, with 18 bases between them. The CDR3, as DNA: TGTGCCAGTAGTGATAGGGGAGGGGTTCGACAGCCCCAGCATTTT. Translated, it gives CASSDRGGVRQPQHF.

The rearrangement joins TRBV5-1 to TRBJ2-5; D gene ambiguous. Germline CDR1 reads SGHRS; CDR2 reads YFSETQ. The V end was cut by 0 bases, the J end by 5 bases, with 14 bases between. The CDR3 is 15 residues long. DNA for the CDR3: TGCGCCAGCAGCTTGGCCGATAGACTCTTGGAGACCCAGTACTTC. Translation gives CASSLADRLLETQYF.